These 10 T cell receptor beta chains were sequenced from one sample in a study of shared clonotypes between healthy human individuals. Profiling relied on immunoSEQ multiplex PCR, and the TCRdb table lists in-frame clones only, not all of them. The table has 2 million to 2.5 million clones, 85% to 95% seen once. The material sequenced was naive CD4+ T cells from PBMCs. Indicated subset: CD45RA+ positively selected. All receptors come from a man between 18 and 29 years old in good health. Some clones in this sample may be carry-over from other donors' samples.

This clone was seen only a few times. The V and J genes are TRBV4-2 and TRBJ2-7; no clear D. The V end lost 2 bases, the J end lost 5 bases, and 13 bases lay between the germline ends. Germline values: CDR1 LGHNA, CDR2 YNFKEQ. The CDR3 spans 14 residues. The CDR3 here is CASSQIGPSDEQYF. The CDR3 DNA is TGTGCCAGCAGCCAAATCGGGCCGTCTGACGAGCAGTACTTC.

V usage is TRBV5-1 and J usage is TRBJ2-7; 7 nucleotides agree with TRBD1. The CDR3 is made up of 16 amino acids. CDR1 SGHRS and CDR2 YFSETQ come from the germline V gene. The trim removed 0 bases at V and 3 bases at J, leaving 9 bases unmatched. The CDR3 sequence is CASSLARDSYDYEQYF. As DNA, the CDR3 is TGCGCCAGCAGCTTGGCCCGGGACAGTTATGACTACGAGCAGTACTTC.

The chain recombines TRBV11-3 with TRBJ1-4; possibly TRBD1 for D (5 bases). From germline, CDR1 is SGHNT and CDR2 YENEEA. The CDR3 length is 15 residues. Trimming took off 1 base at V and 8 bases at J, with 14 bases between the two ends. The CDR3 region has the DNA TGTGCCAGCAGCTTAGCAGGGTTTGTGGTGGAAAAACTGTTTTTT. This encodes CASSLAGFVVEKLFF.

The gene calls are TRBV19 and TRBJ1-1; TRBD1 might be the D (5 bases). The CDR3 extends over 14 amino acids. The V end was cut by 3 bases, the J end by 7 bases, with 15 bases between. Looked up from germline, CDR1 is LNHDA and CDR2 is SQIVND (reference sequence). For the CDR3, the DNA is TGTGCCAGTAGTATCGGCAGGGAGGGCGTTGAAGCTTTCTTT. It specifies CASSIGREGVEAFF.

The CDR3 bases are TGCGCCAGCAGCTCGGCAGACCCCTCCTACGAGCAGTACTTC. It translates to CASSSADPSYEQYF. The chain uses TRBV5-1 and TRBJ2-7; D is unresolved. CDR1 is SGHRS, CDR2 YFSETQ, per germline. CDR3 length: 14 residues. V was trimmed by 3 bases and J by 0 bases, leaving 10 bases between them.

CDR3 bases: TGTGCCAGCTCCCGCCCTTTCAGAGGGGACTATGGCTACACCTTC. It encodes CASSRPFRGDYGYTF. This chain uses TRBV27 with TRBJ1-2; D may be TRBD1 (5 bases). Germline-derived CDR1 and CDR2 are MNHEY and SMNVEV (reference sequence). This CDR3 region has 15 residues. Trimming took off 8 bases at V and 3 bases at J, with 19 bases between the two ends.

This sequence joins TRBV5-1 and TRBJ2-7; 7 bases fit TRBD2. The germline V gene encodes CDR1 SGHRS and CDR2 YFSETQ. V lost 3 bases, J lost 3 bases, and 3 bases stayed unmatched. The CDR3 runs 13 residues. CDR3 residues: CASSSGLRYEQYF. The CDR3 DNA sequence: TGCGCCAGCAGCTCGGGACTACGCTACGAGCAGTACTTC. Variable domain in full (rest from reference TRBV5-1 and TRBJ2-7): KAGVTQTPRYLIKTRGQQVTLSCSPISGHRSVSWYQQTPGQGLQFLFEYFSETQRNKGNFPGRFSGRQFSNSRSEMNVSTLELGDSALYLCASSSGLRYEQYFGPGTRLTVT.

V is TRBV7-6 and J is TRBJ2-5, with D possibly matching TRBD1 (6 bases). The V gene's germline CDR1 is SGHVS and CDR2 FNYEAQ. Trimming took off 3 bases at V and 5 bases at J, with 10 bases between the two ends. The CDR3 is made up of 13 amino acids. CDR3: CASSFTGTETQYF. The DNA of the CDR3 is TGTGCCAGCAGCTTCACAGGGACGGAGACCCAGTACTTC.

This sequence joins TRBV15 and TRBJ2-1; 7 bases are a match to TRBD2. After removal of 0 bases from V and 7 bases from J, the junction contained 9 bases not matched to a gene. Germline CDR1 reads LNHNV; CDR2 reads YYDKDF (reference sequence). The CDR3 length is 16 residues. CDR3 DNA sequence: TGTGCCACCAGCAGAGATTTGGCGGGAGTTAAGAATGAGCAGTTCTTC. It is translated as CATSRDLAGVKNEQFF.

V and J are TRBV27 and TRBJ1-1; D is possibly TRBD1 (5 bases). Germline loops: CDR1 MNHEY, CDR2 SMNVEV (reference sequence). V was clipped by 7 bases and J by 6 bases, with 12 bases between them. The CDR3 sequence is 12 residues long. The CDR3 reads CASTQPGSEAFF. The CDR3 DNA is TGTGCCAGCACTCAGCCAGGGTCTGAAGCTTTCTTT.